This record looks at one TCR beta chain sequence and its context. The data were produced by immunoSEQ multiplex PCR, yet TCRdb's version contains in-frame clones alone and is incomplete. The sample holds around 370,000 clones; 80% to 90% are singletons and the top ten take roughly 3.1%. Treatment specified: approximately 18 received Ad26.COV2.S at low or high dose, single or two shots; about five received placebo; per-sample allocation not given. Specimen acquisition occurred on day 63 following the initial vaccine or placebo injection. The vaccine delivered Wuhan-strain SARS-CoV-2 spike through an Ad26 vector. V lost 2 bases and J 5 bases, leaving 13 bases between the germline ends. There are 15 residues in the CDR3. These data belong to a study of Ad26.COV2.S vaccination and SARS-CoV-2 variants. On the study more broadly: In the study, Ad26.COV2.S was injected intramuscularly once, or twice 56 days apart.

This clonotype was obtained from a person between 18 and 60 years old who received the Ad26.COV2.S COVID-19 vaccine or a placebo. This sequence joins TRBV23-1 and TRBJ2-1; the D is unclear. TRBV23-1 is known as an ORF, though its function is uncertain. The starting material was peripheral blood, obtained in a trial of Ad26.COV2.S vaccine versus placebo. The CDR3 DNA follows: TGCGCCAGCAGTCAACGTCGAACGGACCACAATGAGCAGTTCTTC. This sequence encodes CASSQRRTDHNEQFF.